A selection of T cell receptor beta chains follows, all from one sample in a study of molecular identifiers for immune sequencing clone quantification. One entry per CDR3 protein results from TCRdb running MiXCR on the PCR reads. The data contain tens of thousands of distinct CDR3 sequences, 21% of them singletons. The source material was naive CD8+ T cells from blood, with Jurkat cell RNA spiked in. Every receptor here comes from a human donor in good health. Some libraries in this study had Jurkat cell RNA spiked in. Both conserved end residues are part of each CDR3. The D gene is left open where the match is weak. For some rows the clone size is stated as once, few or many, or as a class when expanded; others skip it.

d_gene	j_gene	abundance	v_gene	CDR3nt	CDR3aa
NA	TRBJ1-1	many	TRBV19	TGTGCCAGTACCCCCGCGGGGCCCAACACTGAAGCTTTCTTT	CASTPAGPNTEAFF
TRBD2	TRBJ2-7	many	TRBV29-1	TGCAGCGTCGCGGGGGGTTTCGCAGGCGGGCAGTACTTC	CSVAGGFAGGQYF
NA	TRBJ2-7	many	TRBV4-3	TGCGCCAGCAGCCAAGGGCGCAGGGGCTCCTACGAGCAGTACTTC	CASSQGRRGSYEQYF
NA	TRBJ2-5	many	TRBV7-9	TGTGCCAGCAGCTGGGAGGATTCCCAGTACTTC	CASSWEDSQYF
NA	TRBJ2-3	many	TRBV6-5	TGTGCCAGCAGCCCGCACTTTAGCGGAACAGATACGCAGTATTTT	CASSPHFSGTDTQYF
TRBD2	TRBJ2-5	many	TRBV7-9	TGTGCCAGCAGCTTAGTCTTAGCGGGGGAAGAGACCCAGTACTTC	CASSLVLAGEETQYF
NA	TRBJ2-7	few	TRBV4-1	TGCGCCAGCAGCCAAGCTGCCATGGGGGCCAGCTCCTACGAGCAGTACTTC	CASSQAAMGASSYEQYF
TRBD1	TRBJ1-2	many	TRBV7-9	TGTGCCAGCAGCTCCTATACCCTACAGGGGGGGTATGGCTACACCTTC	CASSSYTLQGGYGYTF
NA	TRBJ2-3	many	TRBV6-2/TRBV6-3	TGTGCCAGCAGTTACGGGCCAGTACTACGGCGGGGAAGCACAGATACGCAGTATTTT	CASSYGPVLRRGSTDTQYF
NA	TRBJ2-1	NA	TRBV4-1	TGCGCCAGCAGCCAAGTTCTTCTCGTCTCCTACAATGAGCAGTTCTTC	CASSQVLLVSYNEQFF
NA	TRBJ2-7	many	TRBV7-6	TGTGCCAGCAGCTTAAAGGAGGGGTACGAGCAGTACTTC	CASSLKEGYEQYF
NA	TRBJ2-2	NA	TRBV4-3	TGCGCCAGCAGCCAAGACGGGAACACCGGGGAGCTGTTTTTT	CASSQDGNTGELFF
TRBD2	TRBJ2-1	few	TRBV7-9	TGTGCCATAGGGACTAGCGCTCACAATGAGCAGTTCTTC	CAIGTSAHNEQFF
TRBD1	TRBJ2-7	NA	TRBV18	TGTGCCAGCTCACGGACAGGGCCGAACTACGAGCAGTACTTC	CASSRTGPNYEQYF
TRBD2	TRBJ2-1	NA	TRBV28	TGTGCCAGCAGTACTATAGCGGGAGGGCCAGACAATGAGCAGTTCTTC	CASSTIAGGPDNEQFF
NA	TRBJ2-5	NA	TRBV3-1	TGTGCCAGCAGCCTGACCTTAGCCAGAGGGTACCAAGAGACCCAGTACTTC	CASSLTLARGYQETQYF
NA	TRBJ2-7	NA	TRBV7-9	TGTGCCAGCAGCCCGGAGGTTTCCTACGAGCAGTACTTC	CASSPEVSYEQYF
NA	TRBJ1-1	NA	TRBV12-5	TGTGCTAGTGGTTTGGTCGGGGGTCATACTGAAGCTTTCTTT	CASGLVGGHTEAFF
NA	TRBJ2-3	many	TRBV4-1	TGCGCCAGCAGCCACCTGGGGGATCTTACGCAGTATTTT	CASSHLGDLTQYF
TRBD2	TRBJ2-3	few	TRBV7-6	TGTGCCAGCAGCCTAGGGTCTCCGGGGGGGCCAGATACGCAGTATTTT	CASSLGSPGGPDTQYF